The subject of this entry is one TCR beta chain. What it binds is unknown. PCR involved 60 Vbeta and 13 Jbeta primers. Sequencing used immunoSEQ multiplex PCR; TCRdb keeps in-frame clones, though not all of them. The table has 130,000 to 150,000 clones, roughly 75% seen once. This entry comes from a study of cytomegalovirus exposure and HLA in healthy donors. Study as a whole: Out of 170 million or so T cells, an earlier analysis found about 120 million unique TCR beta sequences in total. Findings and caveats of the study: Further analysis, carried out later, found HLA-associated TCR beta chains more clonally expanded than equally common other chains.

The germline V gene has CDR1 MNHNY and CDR2 SVGAGI (reference sequence). Trimming cost V 2 bases and J 5 bases, with 12 bases left between them. The CDR3 length is 14 residues. The chain has TRBV6-6 and TRBJ1-1; D possibly corresponds to TRBD1 (6 bases). The clonotype originates from a man aged 35 to 55 in good health and CMV-seropositive. The sample consisted of PBMCs. The CDR3 region has the DNA TGTGCCAGCAGTTACCCATTTCAGGGGACTGAAGCTTTCTTT. Translation gives CASSYPFQGTEAFF.